The sequence of this T cell receptor beta chain was determined in a study of CD8 T cells in ankylosing spondylitis. This clonotype was seen at least ten times. Its target is not known. General study points: Several of the motif variants were reported before in synovial fluid and blood from reactive arthritis. A motif of roughly 8 highly homologous TCR beta variants was seen as apparently characteristic of ankylosing spondylitis blood.

J gave up 4 bases and V 5 bases, and 3 bases lay outside the gene matches. The CDR3 loop spans 15 amino acids. Generation of TCR beta libraries employed quantitative 5'-RACE incorporating molecular barcodes. TCRdb ran MiXCR on the 5' RACE reads and lists one entry per CDR3 protein. The sample has roughly 90,000 distinct CDR3 sequences; about 8.3% are singletons. The chain is built from TRBV12-3 or TRBV12-4 and TRBJ2-1; 12 positions match TRBD2. The TCR comes from a male donor with ankylosing spondylitis or in good health (not recorded which). Sequencing was carried out using blood, either unsorted or a sorted T cell fraction (not recorded which). The CDR3 DNA is TGTGCCAGCAGTCCCCTAGCGGGGGGGTACAATGAGCAGTTCTTC. Translated, it gives CASSPLAGGYNEQFF.